A single sample is the source of the 31 T cell receptor beta chains below, sequenced in a study of cytotoxic CD8 clonotypes in ibrutinib-treated CLL. The table came from immunoSEQ multiplex PCR; TCRdb's copy has only in-frame clones and leaves some out. The sample has roughly 100,000 clones; around 80% are singletons. Source: PBMCs, taken after 12 months of ibrutinib treatment. Every receptor here comes from a human donor with chronic lymphocytic leukemia.

The chain is built from TRBV2 and TRBJ1-1; 8 bases agree with TRBD1. Germline V gene sequence: CDR1 SNHLY, CDR2 FYNNEI. The J segment lost 6 bases and the V segment lost 6 bases, leaving 6 bases of the junction unmatched. CDR3 length: 13 residues. CDR3 nucleotide sequence: TGTGCCAGCAGCGGTACAGGGGGGTCTGAAGCTTTCTTT. This encodes CASSGTGGSEAFF.

This chain joins TRBV7-2 and TRBJ2-3; the D gene is possibly TRBD1 (6 bases). The germline V gene encodes CDR1 SGHTA and CDR2 FQGNSA. The germline V and J ends were trimmed by 5 bases and 6 bases, with 21 bases remaining between them. There are 16 residues in the CDR3. The CDR3 DNA reads TGTGCCAGCAGCCTCCCTTCTAGGCCAACAGGGGATACGCAGTATTTT. It yields the protein CASSLPSRPTGDTQYF.

The chain couples TRBV5-1 to TRBJ1-6; TRBD1 is a possible D gene (5 bases). Germline V gene sequence: CDR1 SGHRS, CDR2 YFSETQ. V was cut by 4 bases and J by 7 bases, with 18 bases left in between. This CDR3 is 16 amino acids long. Here the CDR3 reads CASSHPQGTQNSPLHF. CDR3 DNA sequence: TGCGCCAGCAGCCATCCCCAAGGGACGCAGAATTCACCCCTCCACTTT.

CDR3 sequence (DNA): TGTGCCAGCAGTAGGATGGGGGGGCCTGAAGCTTTCTTT. Amino acids: CASSRMGGPEAFF. The genes are TRBV27 and TRBJ1-1, with D possibly being TRBD1 (6 bases). The germline gives CDR1 MNHEY, CDR2 SMNVEV (reference sequence). This CDR3 region has 13 residues. V was pared by 5 bases and J by 6 bases, with 13 bases between.

This clone was counted only a few times. The chain couples TRBV5-4 to TRBJ2-7; 7 bases are shared with TRBD2. V gave up 0 bases and J gave up 7 bases; unmatched junction bases: 10. Germline loops: CDR1 SGHNT, CDR2 YYREEE (reference sequence). This CDR3 region has 15 residues. Here the CDR3 DNA reads TGTGCCAGCAGCTTGGCGGGGGGTCGGGACTATGAGCAGTACTTC. Its translation: CASSLAGGRDYEQYF.

This clone was seen only a few times. The V gene is TRBV10-3, the J gene TRBJ1-1, with TRBD1 identical over 9 bases. In germline, CDR1 is ENHRY, CDR2 SYGVKD. The CDR3 sequence is 12 residues long. J was trimmed by 7 bases and V by 4 bases; bases with no gene match: 1. CDR3 protein: CAISATGGEAFF. CDR3 nucleotides: TGTGCCATCAGTGCGACAGGGGGTGAAGCTTTCTTT.

The chain uses TRBV10-3 and TRBJ1-1, with TRBD1 matching 7 bases. V was clipped by 11 bases and J by 0 bases; unmatched bases: 6. The CDR3 loop spans 13 amino acids. CDR1 ENHRY and CDR2 SYGVKD come from the germline V gene. The DNA of the CDR3 is TGTGCCTCCAGACAGGGATTGAACACTGAAGCTTTCTTT. This gives the protein CASRQGLNTEAFF.

This chain uses TRBV18 with TRBJ2-2; a weak D match, TRBD1 (5 bases). The CDR3 is 14 amino acids. The germline CDR1 and CDR2 sequences are KGHSH and LQKENI. V lost 2 bases and J lost 4, with 8 bases in between. CDR3 in DNA: TGTGCCAGCTCACCAACGCAGGGCACCGGGGAGCTGTTTTTT. Protein product: CASSPTQGTGELFF. Using reference TRBV18 and TRBJ2-2 for the parts outside the CDR3, the full variable domain is NAGVMQNPRHLVRRRGQEARLRCSPMKGHSHVYWYRQLPEEGLKFMVYLQKENIIDESGMPKERFSAEFPKEGPSILRIQQVVRGDSAAYFCASSPTQGTGELFFGEGSRLTVL.

This rearrangement joins TRBV19 to TRBJ1-2; 9 bases map to TRBD1. Germline V gene data show CDR1 as LNHDA and CDR2 as SQIVND (reference sequence). Trimming at V came to 5 bases and at J to 7 bases, leaving 5 bases not matched to a gene. The CDR3 has 13 amino acids. CDR3 residues: CASSAQGAVGYTF. For the CDR3, the DNA is TGTGCCAGTAGTGCACAGGGGGCGGTTGGCTACACCTTC.

This clone was seen once. The chain recombines TRBV11-3 with TRBJ2-1; D gene unclear. The V gene's germline CDR1 is SGHNT and CDR2 YENEEA. The CDR3 length is 12 residues. Trimming removed 5 bases from V and 7 bases from J, with 9 bases in between. Written as DNA, the CDR3 is TGTGCCAGCAGCCTAATAATGAATGAGCAGTTCTTC. Protein sequence: CASSLIMNEQFF.

The chain is built from TRBV7-9 and TRBJ2-2; D might be TRBD2 (5 bases). The CDR3 has 14 residues. Germline V gene data show CDR1 as SEHNR and CDR2 as FQNEAQ (reference sequence). Trimming left V 6 bases short and J 4 bases short, with 12 bases between. The CDR3 DNA sequence: TGTGCCAGCAGTTTTACTCGGGGCACCGGGGAGCTGTTTTTT. Encoded protein: CASSFTRGTGELFF.

The chain carries TRBV19 and TRBJ1-1; the D is unclear. The CDR3 totals 16 residues. The germline gives CDR1 LNHDA, CDR2 SQIVND (reference sequence). Trimming removed 6 bases from V and 3 bases from J, with 20 bases in between. Written as DNA, the CDR3 is TGTGCCAGTAGGCGCCGCGTGGGGAATGAGGACACTGAAGCTTTCTTT. As protein: CASRRRVGNEDTEAFF.

This clone has at least ten counts. V gene TRBV6-5 combines with J gene TRBJ1-6; 7 bases match TRBD1. The germline CDR1 and CDR2 sequences are MNHEY and SVGAGI. With V trimmed by 6 bases and J by 10 bases, 3 bases remained unmatched. The CDR3 is 12 residues long. The CDR3 spells CASSDRVSPLHF. The CDR3 nucleotides are TGTGCCAGCAGCGACAGGGTATCACCCCTCCACTTT.

In nucleotides, the CDR3 is TGTGCCACCAGCGGTCGGACTAGCGGAGCCTACAATGAGCAGTTCTTC. This translates into CATSGRTSGAYNEQFF. The chain recombines TRBV15 with TRBJ2-1, with 10 bases aligning to TRBD2. The CDR3 has 16 amino acids. The V segment lost 5 bases and the J segment 2 bases; nucleotides outside the gene matches: 6. The germline CDR1 and CDR2 sequences are LNHNV and YYDKDF (reference sequence).

This sequence joins TRBV2 and TRBJ2-5; the D is unclear. V gave up 6 bases and J gave up 1 base, with 3 bases separating them. Germline V gives CDR1 SNHLY, CDR2 FYNNEI. The CDR3 loop spans 11 amino acids. CDR3 nucleotide sequence: TGTGCCAGCAGGCTCCAAGAGACCCAGTACTTC. It encodes CASRLQETQYF.

This clone has a single count. The chain employs TRBV10-1 and TRBJ2-7; 7 bases map to TRBD2. CDR3 length: 14 residues. Germline V CDR1 and CDR2: WNHNN, SYGVQD (reference sequence). V lost 0 bases, J lost 3 bases, and 2 bases stayed unmatched. The CDR3 DNA sequence: TGCGCCAGCAGTGAGTCGGGCGGGGGCTACGAGCAGTACTTC. Translated: CASSESGGGYEQYF.

The sample holds a few counts of this clone. CDR3 nucleotides: TGTGCCAGTAGCGAACTAGCGGGGGATACAACCAATGAGCAGTTCTTC. It yields the protein CASSELAGDTTNEQFF. The chain is built from TRBV19 and TRBJ2-1; 11 bases map to TRBD2. CDR1 and CDR2 (germline): LNHDA, SQIVND (reference sequence). Trimming took 6 bases from V and 6 from J; bases not matched to a gene: 10. The CDR3 covers 16 residues.

Concerning this clone itself: Different DNA sequences within this sample yield the same CDR3. The chain carries TRBV18 and TRBJ1-1; 7 nucleotides align to TRBD1. The V and J ends lost 3 bases and 0 bases, in that order; junction bases with no gene match: 1. This CDR3 comprises 14 residues. CDR1 KGHSH and CDR2 LQKENI come from the germline V gene. The CDR3 spells CASSPGTVNTEAFF. The CDR3 nucleotides read TGTGCCAGCTCACCCGGGACAGTGAACACTGAAGCTTTCTTT.

The DNA for the CDR3 is TGTGCCAGCAGTGAAATGTACCCTCCCGGGGAGCTGTTTTTT. Its protein is CASSEMYPPGELFF. The V gene is TRBV6-4, the J gene TRBJ2-2; D is unresolved. Germline loops: CDR1 MRHNA, CDR2 SNTAGT. The CDR3 extends over 14 amino acids. Trimming shortened V by 3 bases and J by 6 bases, and 11 bases separated the two germline ends.

This chain joins TRBV5-1 and TRBJ2-5, with no clear D. V lost 6 bases, J lost 2 bases, and 17 bases lay in between. This CDR3 region has 15 residues. The germline V gene has CDR1 SGHRS and CDR2 YFSETQ. The DNA for the CDR3 is TGCGCCAGCAACGTCCGTGGAATGGGTCAAGAGACCCAGTACTTC. Its protein product is CASNVRGMGQETQYF. The full variable domain, rest sourced from reference TRBV5-1 and TRBJ2-5, is KAGVTQTPRYLIKTRGQQVTLSCSPISGHRSVSWYQQTPGQGLQFLFEYFSETQRNKGNFPGRFSGRQFSNSRSEMNVSTLELGDSALYLCASNVRGMGQETQYFGPGTRLLVL.

The rearrangement uses TRBV6-5 and TRBJ1-4, with 12 bases aligning to TRBD1. Germline CDR1 and CDR2: MNHEY and SVGAGI. The CDR3 extends over 14 amino acids. V was clipped by 7 bases and J by 8 bases; unmatched bases: 5. In nucleotides, the CDR3 is TGTGCCAGCACCACCGGGACAGGGGGCGAAAAACTGTTTTTT. Its protein product is CASTTGTGGEKLFF.

As for this clone: Distinct nucleotide sequences in the sample also encode this CDR3. This chain links TRBV18 with TRBJ1-3; no clear D. The CDR3 has 14 residues. The germline CDR1 and CDR2 sequences are KGHSH and LQKENI. V gave up 2 bases and J gave up 0 bases, with 5 bases separating them. CDR3 bases: TGTGCCAGCTCACCAGGGAGCTCTGGAAACACCATATATTTT. Translated, it gives CASSPGSSGNTIYF.

The chain uses TRBV30 and TRBJ1-2; maybe TRBD1 (6 bases). This CDR3 region has 13 residues. Germline V lookup: CDR1 GTSNPN, CDR2 SVGIG (reference sequence). Trimming left V 1 base short and J 5 bases short, with 11 bases between. The CDR3 sequence is CAWSARTEYGYTF. CDR3 nucleotide sequence: TGTGCCTGGAGTGCCCGGACAGAGTATGGCTACACCTTC.

A few counts support this clone. V usage is TRBV5-1 and J usage is TRBJ2-7; 8 bases are shared with TRBD1. Trimming cost V 2 bases and J 5 bases; bases outside gene matches: 9. Germline V lookup: CDR1 SGHRS, CDR2 YFSETQ. CDR3 length equals 15 residues. The CDR3 nucleotides are TGCGCCAGCAGCTTCCACAGGGGGATGGTTGACGAGCAGTACTTC. This encodes CASSFHRGMVDEQYF.

The chain links TRBV5-1 to TRBJ2-5; either TRBD1 or TRBD2 may supply D (6 bases each). This CDR3 region has 15 residues. The germline CDR1 and CDR2 sequences are SGHRS and YFSETQ. Trimming shortened V by 4 bases and J by 1 base, and 14 bases separated the two germline ends. The CDR3 nucleotides read TGCGCCAGCAGCCAAAGTGGGGGGCCCCAAGAGACCCAGTACTTC. Encoded protein: CASSQSGGPQETQYF.

The gene calls are TRBV9 and TRBJ1-6; D gene unclear. The germline V and J ends were trimmed by 0 bases and 0 bases, with 13 bases remaining between them. The CDR3 sequence is 18 residues long. Germline V CDR1 and CDR2: SGDLS, YYNGEE. In DNA form, the CDR3 reads TGTGCCAGCAGCGTAGCGGCAGTCAGGAGCTCCTATAATTCACCCCTCCACTTT. Its protein product is CASSVAAVRSSYNSPLHF.

The chain has TRBV27 and TRBJ2-7, with D possibly matching TRBD2 (5 bases). The CDR3 is 13 amino acids. Trimming took off 5 bases at V and 6 bases at J, with 14 bases between the two ends. From germline, CDR1 is MNHEY and CDR2 SMNVEV (reference sequence). In DNA form, the CDR3 reads TGTGCCAGCAGTCACCGAGGGCTGACCGAGCAGTACTTC. This translates into CASSHRGLTEQYF.

This clone was counted once. This chain joins TRBV5-1 and TRBJ1-2; TRBD1 might be the D (5 bases). CDR1 and CDR2 from the germline V gene are SGHRS and YFSETQ. Trimming took 3 bases from V and 4 from J, leaving 16 bases between them. The CDR3 length is 15 residues. This chain's CDR3 is CASSSGGEVGYGYTF. DNA for the CDR3: TGCGCCAGCAGCTCCGGGGGTGAGGTTGGCTATGGCTACACCTTC.

The rearrangement uses TRBV4-1 and TRBJ2-7; tentatively, D is TRBD1 (6 bases). This CDR3 is built from 15 residues. V was pared by 3 bases and J by 2 bases, with 14 bases between. Germline V gene sequence: CDR1 MGHRA, CDR2 YSYEKL. CDR3 amino acids: CASSHHRVGTYEQYF. CDR3 sequence (DNA): TGCGCCAGCAGCCACCACAGGGTCGGGACCTACGAGCAGTACTTC.

This sequence joins TRBV7-2 and TRBJ2-3; either TRBD1 or TRBD2 may supply D (5 bases each). Trimming cost V 1 base and J 3 bases, with 8 bases left between them. This CDR3 comprises 14 residues. Looked up from germline, CDR1 is SGHTA and CDR2 is FQGNSA. The CDR3 reads CASSLDWGTDTQYF. Written as DNA, the CDR3 is TGTGCCAGCAGCTTAGATTGGGGGACAGATACGCAGTATTTT.

With respect to this clone: Other nucleotide sequences from this sample produce the same CDR3. This chain joins TRBV5-1 and TRBJ2-2; D gene unclear. Deletions cut 4 bases from V and 2 bases from J, with 6 bases between. The V gene's germline CDR1 is SGHRS and CDR2 YFSETQ. This CDR3 contains 13 residues. In DNA, the CDR3 is TGCGCCAGCAGCCCGGAAAACACCGGGGAGCTGTTTTTT. This sequence encodes CASSPENTGELFF.